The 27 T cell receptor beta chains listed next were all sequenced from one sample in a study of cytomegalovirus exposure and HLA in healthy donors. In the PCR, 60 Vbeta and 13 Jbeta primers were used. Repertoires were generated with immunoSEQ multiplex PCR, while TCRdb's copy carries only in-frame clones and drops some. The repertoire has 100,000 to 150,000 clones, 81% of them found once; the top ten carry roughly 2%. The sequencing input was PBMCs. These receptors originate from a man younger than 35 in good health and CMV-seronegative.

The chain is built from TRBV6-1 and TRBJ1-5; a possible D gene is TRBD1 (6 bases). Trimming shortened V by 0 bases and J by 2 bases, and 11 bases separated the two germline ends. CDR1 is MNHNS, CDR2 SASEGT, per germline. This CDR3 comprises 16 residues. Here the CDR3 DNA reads TGTGCCAGCAGTGAAGCGCGAAGGACAGGCAATCAGCCCCAGCATTTT. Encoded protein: CASSEARRTGNQPQHF.

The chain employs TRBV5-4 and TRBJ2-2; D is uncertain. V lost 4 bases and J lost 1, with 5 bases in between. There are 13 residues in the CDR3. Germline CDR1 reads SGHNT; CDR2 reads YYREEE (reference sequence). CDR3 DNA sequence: TGTGCCAGCAGCCTGCGGAACACCGGGGAGCTGTTTTTT. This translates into CASSLRNTGELFF.

CDR3: CASSLRAGEQYF. CDR3 nucleotides: TGTGCCAGCAGTTTGAGGGCGGGAGAGCAGTACTTC. The V and J genes are TRBV27 and TRBJ2-7; D possibly corresponds to TRBD2 (6 bases). This CDR3 spans 12 amino acids. V dropped 3 bases and J dropped 7 bases, with 10 bases sitting between them. From germline, CDR1 is MNHEY and CDR2 SMNVEV (reference sequence).

CDR3 coding DNA: TGTGCCAGCAGGCAGACCGGGACAGTCAGTTTTCAGTACTTC. It codes for CASRQTGTVSFQYF. The J gene is TRBJ2-4, the V gene TRBV27, with 7 bases identical to TRBD1. The CDR3 is 14 residues long. V dropped 6 bases and J dropped 11; count of bases not matched to a gene: 13. CDR1 and CDR2 (germline): MNHEY, SMNVEV (reference sequence).

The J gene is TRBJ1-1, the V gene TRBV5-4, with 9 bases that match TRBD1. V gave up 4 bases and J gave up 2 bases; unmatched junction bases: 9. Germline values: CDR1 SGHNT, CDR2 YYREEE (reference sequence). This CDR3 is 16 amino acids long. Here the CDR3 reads CASSPGQGRGNTEAFF. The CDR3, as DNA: TGTGCCAGCAGCCCCGGACAGGGGAGGGGAAACACTGAAGCTTTCTTT.

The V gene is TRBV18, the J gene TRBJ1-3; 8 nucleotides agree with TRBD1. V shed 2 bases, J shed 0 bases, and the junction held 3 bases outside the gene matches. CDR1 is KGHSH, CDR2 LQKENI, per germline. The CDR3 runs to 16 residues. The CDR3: CASSPLGQGSGNTIYF. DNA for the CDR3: TGTGCCAGCTCACCATTAGGACAGGGCTCTGGAAACACCATATATTTT.

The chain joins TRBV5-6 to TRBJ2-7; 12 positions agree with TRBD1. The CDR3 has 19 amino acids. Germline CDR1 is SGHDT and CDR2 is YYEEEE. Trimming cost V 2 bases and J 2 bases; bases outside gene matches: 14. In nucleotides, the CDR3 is TGTGCCAGCAGCTTCGGGGGTCCCGGGACAGGGGGCTGGCCCTACGAGCAGTACTTC. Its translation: CASSFGGPGTGGWPYEQYF.

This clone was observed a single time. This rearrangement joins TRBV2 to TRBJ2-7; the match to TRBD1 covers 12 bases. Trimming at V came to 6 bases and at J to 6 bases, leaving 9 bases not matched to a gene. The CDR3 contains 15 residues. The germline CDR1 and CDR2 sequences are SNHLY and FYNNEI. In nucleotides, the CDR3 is TGTGCCAGCAGAAACCGGGACAGGGGGCCCCGCGAGCAGTACTTC. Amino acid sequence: CASRNRDRGPREQYF.

The CDR3 here is CASSLGTTSNYGYTF. The DNA for the CDR3 is TGTGCCAGCAGTTTGGGGACAACCTCTAACTATGGCTACACCTTC. The V gene is TRBV28, the J gene TRBJ1-2, with D tentatively TRBD1 (6 bases). Germline V lookup: CDR1 MDHEN, CDR2 SYDVKM. Trimming took off 3 bases at V and 0 bases at J, with 11 bases between the two ends. CDR3 length: 15 amino acids.

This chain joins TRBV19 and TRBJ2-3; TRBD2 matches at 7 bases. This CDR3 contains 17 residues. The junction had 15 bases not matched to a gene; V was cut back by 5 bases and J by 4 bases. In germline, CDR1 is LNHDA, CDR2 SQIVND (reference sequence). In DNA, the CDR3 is TGTGCCAGTAGTGGGGGGGTAGGACTAGGGAGGGCAGATACGCAGTATTTT. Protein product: CASSGGVGLGRADTQYF.

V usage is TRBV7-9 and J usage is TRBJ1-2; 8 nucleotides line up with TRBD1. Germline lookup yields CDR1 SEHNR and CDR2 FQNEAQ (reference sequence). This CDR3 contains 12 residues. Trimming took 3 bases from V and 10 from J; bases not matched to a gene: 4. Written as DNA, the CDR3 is TGTGCCAGCAGCTTCCTGGGACAGGCCTACACCTTC. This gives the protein CASSFLGQAYTF.

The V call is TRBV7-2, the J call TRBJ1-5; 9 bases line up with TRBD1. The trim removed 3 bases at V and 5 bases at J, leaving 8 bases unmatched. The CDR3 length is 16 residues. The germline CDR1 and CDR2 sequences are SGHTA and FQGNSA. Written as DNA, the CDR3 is TGTGCCAGCAGCTTCAACAGGGGGCAGGTGGATCAGCCCCAGCATTTT. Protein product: CASSFNRGQVDQPQHF. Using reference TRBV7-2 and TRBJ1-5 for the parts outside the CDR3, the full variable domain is GAGVSQSPSNKVTEKGKDVELRCDPISGHTALYWYRQSLGQGLEFLIYFQGNSAPDKSGLPSDRFSAERTGGSVSTLTIQRTQQEDSAVYLCASSFNRGQVDQPQHFGDGTRLSIL.

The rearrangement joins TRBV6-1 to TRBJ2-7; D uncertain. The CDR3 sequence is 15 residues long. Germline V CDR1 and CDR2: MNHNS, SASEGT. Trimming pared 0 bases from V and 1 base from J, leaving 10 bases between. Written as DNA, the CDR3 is TGTGCCAGCAGTGAAGCCGGGTACGGATCCTACGAGCAGTACTTC. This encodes CASSEAGYGSYEQYF.

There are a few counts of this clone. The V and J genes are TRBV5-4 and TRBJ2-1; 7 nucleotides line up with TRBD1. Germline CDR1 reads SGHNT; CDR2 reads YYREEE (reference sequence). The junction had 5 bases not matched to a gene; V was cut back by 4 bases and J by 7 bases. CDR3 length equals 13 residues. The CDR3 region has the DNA TGTGCCAGCAGCCGGGACAGCCAGAATGAGCAGTTCTTC. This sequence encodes CASSRDSQNEQFF.

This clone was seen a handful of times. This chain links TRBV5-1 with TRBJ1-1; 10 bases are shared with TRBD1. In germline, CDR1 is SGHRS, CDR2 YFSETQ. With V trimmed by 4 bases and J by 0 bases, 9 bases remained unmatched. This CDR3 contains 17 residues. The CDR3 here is CASSTDRGDPLNTEAFF. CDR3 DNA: TGCGCCAGCAGCACGGACAGGGGGGATCCCTTGAACACTGAAGCTTTCTTT.

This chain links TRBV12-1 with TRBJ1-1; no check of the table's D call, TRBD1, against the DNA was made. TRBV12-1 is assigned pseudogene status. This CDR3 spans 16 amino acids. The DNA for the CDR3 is TGTGCCAGCAGCTCAGGACAGGGTCGTACGGACACTGAAGCTTTCTTT. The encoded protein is CASSSGQGRTDTEAFF.

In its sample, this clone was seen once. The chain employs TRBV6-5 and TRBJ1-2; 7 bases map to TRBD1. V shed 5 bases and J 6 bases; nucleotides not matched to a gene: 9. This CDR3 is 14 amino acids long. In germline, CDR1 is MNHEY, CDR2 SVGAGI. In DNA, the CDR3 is TGTGCCAGCAGTACTGACAGGGCCCCTAATGGCTACACCTTC. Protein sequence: CASSTDRAPNGYTF.

The CDR3 region has the DNA TGTGCCAGCAGTGCCCTGGACAGGGACCGTTCACCCCTCCACTTT. It yields the protein CASSALDRDRSPLHF. V and J are TRBV25-1 and TRBJ1-6; 8 bases align to TRBD1. Germline assignment: CDR1 MGHDK and CDR2 SYGVNS. The CDR3 has 15 amino acids. V shed 4 bases, J shed 9 bases, and the junction held 8 bases outside the gene matches. The whole variable domain, remainder taken from reference TRBV25-1 and TRBJ1-6, is EADIYQTPRYLVIGTGKKITLECSQTMGHDKMYWYQQDPGMELHLIHYSYGVNSTEKGDLSSESTVSRIRTEHFPLTLESARPSHTSQYLCASSALDRDRSPLHFGNGTRLTVT.

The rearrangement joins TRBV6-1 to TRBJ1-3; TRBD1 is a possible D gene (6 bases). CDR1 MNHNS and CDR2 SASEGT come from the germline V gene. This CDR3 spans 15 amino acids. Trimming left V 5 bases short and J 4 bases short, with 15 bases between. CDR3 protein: CASSRTDALGNTIYF. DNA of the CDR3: TGTGCCAGCAGTAGGACAGACGCTTTGGGAAACACCATATATTTT.

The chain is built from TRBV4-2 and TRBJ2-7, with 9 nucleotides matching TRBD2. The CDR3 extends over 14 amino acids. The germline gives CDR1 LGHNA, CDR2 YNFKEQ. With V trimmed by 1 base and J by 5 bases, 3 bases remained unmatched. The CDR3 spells CASSQVASGNEQYF. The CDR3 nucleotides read TGTGCCAGCAGCCAAGTCGCTAGCGGGAACGAGCAGTACTTC.

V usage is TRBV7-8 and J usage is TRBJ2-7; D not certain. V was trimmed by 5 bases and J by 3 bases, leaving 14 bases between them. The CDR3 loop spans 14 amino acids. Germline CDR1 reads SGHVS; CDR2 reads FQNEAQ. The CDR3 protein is CASSVDVHSYEQYF. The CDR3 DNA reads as TGTGCCAGCAGCGTAGACGTTCATAGCTACGAGCAGTACTTC. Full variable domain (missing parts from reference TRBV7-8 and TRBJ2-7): GAGVSQSPRYKVAKRGQDVALRCDPISGHVSLFWYQQALGQGPEFLTYFQNEAQLDKSGLPSDRFFAERPEGSVSTLKIQRTQQEDSAVYLCASSVDVHSYEQYFGPGTRLTVT.

CDR3 protein: CASSLTGGGTGELFF. CDR3 DNA sequence: TGTGCCAGCAGCCTGACAGGGGGCGGCACCGGGGAGCTGTTTTTT. The chain joins TRBV14 to TRBJ2-2, with 10 bases fitting TRBD1. Germline-derived CDR1 and CDR2 are SGHDN and FVKESK. CDR3 size: 15 residues. Unmatched junction bases numbered 3, after V lost 4 bases and J lost 4 bases.

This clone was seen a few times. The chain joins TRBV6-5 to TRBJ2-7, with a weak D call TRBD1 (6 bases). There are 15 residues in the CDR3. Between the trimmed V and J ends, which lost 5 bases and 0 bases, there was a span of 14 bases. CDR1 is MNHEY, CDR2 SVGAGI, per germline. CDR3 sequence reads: CASSPDRTSSYEQYF. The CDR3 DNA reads TGTGCCAGCAGTCCTGACAGGACCAGCTCCTACGAGCAGTACTTC.

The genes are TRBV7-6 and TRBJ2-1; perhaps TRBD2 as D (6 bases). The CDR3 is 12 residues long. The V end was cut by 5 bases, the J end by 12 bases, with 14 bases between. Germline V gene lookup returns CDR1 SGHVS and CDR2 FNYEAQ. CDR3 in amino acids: CASSPPGVRQFF. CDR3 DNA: TGTGCCAGCAGCCCCCCGGGGGTAAGGCAGTTCTTC.

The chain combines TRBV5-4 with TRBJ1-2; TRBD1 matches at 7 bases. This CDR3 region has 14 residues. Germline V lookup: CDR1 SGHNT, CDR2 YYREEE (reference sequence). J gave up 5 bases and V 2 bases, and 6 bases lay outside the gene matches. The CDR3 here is CASSFNTGDYGYTF. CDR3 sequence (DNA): TGTGCCAGCAGCTTTAACACAGGGGATTATGGCTACACCTTC.

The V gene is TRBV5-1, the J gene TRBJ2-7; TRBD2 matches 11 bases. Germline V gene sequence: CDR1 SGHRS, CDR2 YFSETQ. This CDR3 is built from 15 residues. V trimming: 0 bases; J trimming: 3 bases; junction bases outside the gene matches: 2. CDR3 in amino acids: CASSLELAGVYEQYF. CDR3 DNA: TGCGCCAGCAGCTTGGAACTAGCGGGGGTCTACGAGCAGTACTTC.

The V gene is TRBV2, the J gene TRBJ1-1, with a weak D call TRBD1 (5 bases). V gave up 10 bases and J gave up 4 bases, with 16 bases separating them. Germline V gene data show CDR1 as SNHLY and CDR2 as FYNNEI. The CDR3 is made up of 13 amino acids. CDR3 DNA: TGTGCCAACCTTCAGGGCAGACGCACTGAAGCTTTCTTT. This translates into CANLQGRRTEAFF.